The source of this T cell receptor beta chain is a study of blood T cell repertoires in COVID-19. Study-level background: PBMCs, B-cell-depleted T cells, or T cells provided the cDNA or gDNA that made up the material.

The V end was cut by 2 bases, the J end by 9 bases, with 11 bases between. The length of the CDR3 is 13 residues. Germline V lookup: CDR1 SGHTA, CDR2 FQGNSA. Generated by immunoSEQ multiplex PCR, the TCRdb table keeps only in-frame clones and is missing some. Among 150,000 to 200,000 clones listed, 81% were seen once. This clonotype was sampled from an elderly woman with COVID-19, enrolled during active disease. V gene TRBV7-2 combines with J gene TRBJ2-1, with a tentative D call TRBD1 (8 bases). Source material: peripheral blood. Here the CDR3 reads CASSLYRGGEQFF. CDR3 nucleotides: TGTGCCAGCAGCTTATACAGGGGGGGTGAGCAGTTCTTC.